This paragraph reports one T cell receptor (beta chain). This specimen comes from a study of preoperative IRX-2 immunotherapy in early breast cancer. TCRdb's table, derived via immunoSEQ multiplex PCR, lists solely in-frame clones and lacks some. The repertoire has over 55,000 clones, roughly 95% of them found once; the top ten carry around 1.5%. Specified treatment: preoperative locoregional IRX-2 cytokine immunotherapy. Germline V CDR1 and CDR2: MNHEY, SVGAGI. The CDR3 totals 13 residues. V trimming: 7 bases; J trimming: 4 bases; junction bases outside the gene matches: 3. The chain is built from TRBV6-5 and TRBJ2-3; 9 bases match TRBD2. Sampling was done from a patient treated with IRX-2 immunotherapy. This TCR was recovered from a human donor with breast cancer. CDR3 residues: CASTAGGADTQYF. The CDR3 nucleotides read TGTGCCAGCACCGCGGGGGGGGCAGATACGCAGTATTTT.